Shown below are 21 T cell receptor beta chains from a single sample sequenced in a study of OX40 agonist ivuxolimab in advanced cancers. Libraries were prepared by immunoSEQ multiplex PCR; TCRdb keeps only in-frame clonotypes and omits some of them. The sample records approximately 87,000 clones, around 90% being singletons. The sequencing here drew on CD4+ or CD8+ T cells sorted from blood, taken in a trial of the OX40 agonist ivuxolimab. Receptors originate from an adult with an advanced solid tumor such as melanoma, head and neck, liver or kidney cancer.

The chain employs TRBV27 and TRBJ2-2; 12 bases line up with TRBD1. The germline gives CDR1 MNHEY, CDR2 SMNVEV (reference sequence). V lost 3 bases and J lost 9; bases outside the gene matches: 2. There are 14 residues in the CDR3. The CDR3 here is CASSFGTGGRELFF. The CDR3 region has the DNA TGTGCCAGCAGTTTCGGGACAGGGGGCAGGGAGCTGTTTTTT.

The gene calls are TRBV27 and TRBJ2-1, with 9 nucleotides matching TRBD2. V shed 3 bases and J 4 bases; nucleotides not matched to a gene: 4. Germline values: CDR1 MNHEY, CDR2 SMNVEV (reference sequence). The CDR3 contains 15 residues. In nucleotides, the CDR3 is TGTGCCAGCAGTTTCCCAGCGGGAGGTTACAATGAGCAGTTCTTC. Translation gives CASSFPAGGYNEQFF.

The chain combines TRBV7-9 with TRBJ2-2; TRBD2 matches 11 bases. Trimming cost V 10 bases and J 3 bases; bases outside gene matches: 10. The CDR3 has 16 amino acids. Germline loops: CDR1 SEHNR, CDR2 FQNEAQ (reference sequence). This CDR3 reads CATTPLLAGDTGELFF. CDR3 coding DNA: TGTGCCACCACTCCTTTACTAGCGGGGGACACCGGGGAGCTGTTTTTT.

The rearrangement links TRBV4-1 to TRBJ2-7, with 8 bases identical to TRBD1. V lost 0 bases and J lost 4; bases outside the gene matches: 5. The CDR3 runs 15 residues. Per germline, CDR1 MGHRA and CDR2 YSYEKL. The DNA for the CDR3 is TGCGCCAGCAGCCAAGACGACAGGGGCGGGTACGAGCAGTACTTC. Translated, it gives CASSQDDRGGYEQYF.

The chain couples TRBV5-1 to TRBJ2-5, with 7 bases identical to TRBD1. The V segment lost 7 bases and the J segment 5 bases; nucleotides outside the gene matches: 8. The V gene's germline CDR1 is SGHRS and CDR2 YFSETQ. This CDR3 comprises 13 residues. For the CDR3, the DNA is TGCGCCAGCGGTGACAGGGTTGGCGAGACCCAGTACTTC. This encodes CASGDRVGETQYF.

As to this clone: The conserved closing phenylalanine or tryptophan is absent in this CDR3, likely reflecting a read error. The rearrangement joins TRBV5-1 to TRBJ1-1; D gene ambiguous. This CDR3 spans 13 amino acids. CDR1 and CDR2 (germline): SGHRS, YFSETQ. The germline V and J ends were trimmed by 4 bases and 5 bases, with 12 bases remaining between them. In DNA, the CDR3 is TGCGCCAGCAGCCCCGGGAGAACAACTGAAGCTTTCTCT. This translates into CASSPGRTTEAFS.

The gene calls are TRBV10-3 and TRBJ1-1; perhaps TRBD1 as D (6 bases). The germline V gene has CDR1 ENHRY and CDR2 SYGVKD. V was pared by 2 bases and J by 0 bases, with 10 bases between. There are 15 residues in the CDR3. The CDR3 reads CAISELGGMNTEAFF. The CDR3 nucleotides are TGTGCCATCAGTGAGCTAGGGGGTATGAACACTGAAGCTTTCTTT.

The chain is built from TRBV9 and TRBJ2-3; the D is unclear. Germline CDR1 is SGDLS and CDR2 is YYNGEE. The CDR3 contains 15 residues. V was pared by 0 bases and J by 2 bases, with 10 bases between. DNA of the CDR3: TGTGCCAGCAGCGTAGAAGTAGGGTACACAGATACGCAGTATTTT. Protein sequence: CASSVEVGYTDTQYF. The variable domain in full, completed from reference TRBV9 and TRBJ2-3, reads DSGVTQTPKHLITATGQRVTLRCSPRSGDLSVYWYQQSLDQGLQFLIQYYNGEERAKGNILERFSAQQFPDLHSELNLSSLELGDSALYFCASSVEVGYTDTQYFGPGTRLTVL.

The CDR3 DNA reads as TGTGCCAGTAGTTGGACAGGATCCTCCTTCTATGGCTACACCTTC. Translation: CASSWTGSSFYGYTF. J is TRBJ1-2 and V is TRBV19, with 7 nucleotides matching TRBD1. V shed 5 bases and J 4 bases; nucleotides not matched to a gene: 10. The CDR3 loop spans 15 amino acids. Germline CDR1 LNHDA, CDR2 SQIVND (reference sequence). The variable domain in full, completed from reference TRBV19 and TRBJ1-2, reads DGGITQSPKYLFRKEGQNVTLSCEQNLNHDAMYWYRQDPGQGLRLIYYSQIVNDFQKGDIAEGYSVSREKKESFPLTVTSAQKNPTAFYLCASSWTGSSFYGYTFGSGTRLTVV.

Regarding this clone: One end of the junction is discordant with germline, which a read error may explain. The rearrangement joins TRBV7-7 to TRBJ2-5, with 9 bases fitting TRBD2. This CDR3 comprises 15 residues. Germline V CDR1 and CDR2: SSHAT, FNYEAQ (reference sequence). CDR3 in amino acids: CASSLGGGAQETQYF. Here the CDR3 DNA reads TGTGCTAGCAGCTTGGGCGGGGGGGCCCAAGAGACCCAGTACTTC. Based on the CDR3 plus reference TRBV7-7 and TRBJ2-5, the full variable domain is GAGVSQSPRYKVTKRGQDVTLRCDPISSHATLYWYQQALGQGPEFLTYFNYEAQPDKSGLPSDRFSAERPEGSISTLTIQRTEQRDSAMYRCASSLGGGAQETQYFGPGTRLLVL.

The chain's CDR3 is CAIQGNTEAFF. The CDR3, as DNA: TGTGCCATACAGGGGAACACTGAAGCTTTCTTT. The chain recombines TRBV2 with TRBJ1-1, with a possible D match to TRBD1 (6 bases). Germline assignment: CDR1 SNHLY and CDR2 FYNNEI. Trimming took 10 bases from V and 1 from J, leaving 7 bases between them. CDR3 length: 11 residues.

The CDR3 sequence is CASSLGSYGYTF. The CDR3 DNA sequence: TGTGCCAGCAGCTTAGGGAGTTATGGCTACACCTTC. The chain carries TRBV11-2 and TRBJ1-2; the D is unclear. CDR1 and CDR2 from the germline V gene are SGHAT and FQNNGV. Deletions cut 1 base from V and 5 bases from J, with 5 bases between. The CDR3 extends over 12 amino acids.

This chain connects TRBV9 to TRBJ2-1; maybe TRBD2 (5 bases). CDR3 length equals 14 residues. Germline loops: CDR1 SGDLS, CDR2 YYNGEE. Trimming took off 2 bases at V and 5 bases at J, with 11 bases between the two ends. CDR3 bases: TGTGCCAGCAGCGTCGAGGGTGTCGACAATGAGCAGTTCTTC. This codes for CASSVEGVDNEQFF.

The chain carries TRBV4-1 and TRBJ1-1; D is ambiguous. CDR3 length equals 18 residues. From germline, CDR1 is MGHRA and CDR2 YSYEKL. Trimming left V 8 bases short and J 1 base short, with 26 bases between. CDR3 bases: TGCGCCAGCTCCAGGACTACGAACCCACTAACTGGGAACACTGAAGCTTTCTTT. Translated: CASSRTTNPLTGNTEAFF.

The rearrangement joins TRBV4-3 to TRBJ1-4, with a possible D match to TRBD1 (6 bases). The V end lost 1 base, the J end lost 8 bases, and 17 bases lay between the germline ends. In germline, CDR1 is LGHNA, CDR2 YSLEER. The CDR3 is made up of 16 amino acids. CDR3 DNA: TGCGCCAGCAGCCAAGCGGTGGGGGGGCGAAGGGAAAAACTGTTTTTT. It codes for CASSQAVGGRREKLFF.

The chain recombines TRBV19 with TRBJ2-7; 8 bases fit TRBD1. The V gene end was trimmed by 3 bases and the J gene end by 7 bases; junction bases not matched to a gene: 11. The CDR3 consists of 15 residues. The V gene's germline CDR1 is LNHDA and CDR2 SQIVND (reference sequence). The CDR3 here is CASSISGQGALEQYF. The CDR3 coding sequence is TGTGCCAGTAGTATTTCCGGACAGGGCGCCCTTGAGCAGTACTTC.

This clone was seen a single time. The genes are TRBV27 and TRBJ1-3; D is ambiguous. The germline V and J ends were trimmed by 5 bases and 6 bases, with 11 bases remaining between them. Germline V gives CDR1 MNHEY, CDR2 SMNVEV (reference sequence). The CDR3 loop spans 13 amino acids. CDR3 in DNA: TGTGCCAGCAGTCCCTCCCCAGCAAACACCATATATTTT. Amino acid sequence: CASSPSPANTIYF.

The V gene is TRBV6-5, the J gene TRBJ1-3, with no clear D. The length of the CDR3 is 12 residues. Deletions cut 2 bases from V and 5 bases from J, with 4 bases between. Germline V gene lookup returns CDR1 MNHEY and CDR2 SVGAGI. CDR3 bases: TGTGCCAGCAGTTACGGGAGAAACACCATATATTTT. Protein sequence: CASSYGRNTIYF.

The chain combines TRBV5-4 with TRBJ2-3, with D possibly being TRBD1 (5 bases). Trimming shortened V by 0 bases and J by 2 bases, and 10 bases separated the two germline ends. This CDR3 comprises 15 residues. Germline V lookup: CDR1 SGHNT, CDR2 YYREEE (reference sequence). The CDR3 sequence: CASSLVTGHTDTQYF. The CDR3 coding sequence is TGTGCCAGCAGCTTGGTTACAGGCCACACAGATACGCAGTATTTT.

This chain joins TRBV2 and TRBJ1-5; D remains ambiguous. The CDR3 length is 16 residues. From germline, CDR1 is SNHLY and CDR2 FYNNEI. The ends were cut back, 4 bases at V and 0 bases at J, with 13 bases in the middle. CDR3 nucleotides: TGTGCCAGCAGTGTAGGCGGCCTGAATAGCAATCAGCCCCAGCATTTT. Encoded protein: CASSVGGLNSNQPQHF.

The V call is TRBV5-5, the J call TRBJ2-1; weak D call: TRBD2 (6 bases). The CDR3 loop spans 14 amino acids. Germline CDR1 is SGHKS and CDR2 is YYEKEE (reference sequence). Trimming took 2 bases from V and 5 from J, leaving 11 bases between them. As DNA, the CDR3 is TGTGCCAGCAGCTTCGGGAGCACCAACAATGAGCAGTTCTTC. It encodes CASSFGSTNNEQFF. Combining the CDR3 with reference TRBV5-5 and TRBJ2-1 gives the whole variable domain DAGVTQSPTHLIKTRGQQVTLRCSPISGHKSVSWYQQVLGQGPQFIFQYYEKEERGRGNFPDRFSARQFPNYSSELNVNALLLGDSALYLCASSFGSTNNEQFFGPGTRLTVL.